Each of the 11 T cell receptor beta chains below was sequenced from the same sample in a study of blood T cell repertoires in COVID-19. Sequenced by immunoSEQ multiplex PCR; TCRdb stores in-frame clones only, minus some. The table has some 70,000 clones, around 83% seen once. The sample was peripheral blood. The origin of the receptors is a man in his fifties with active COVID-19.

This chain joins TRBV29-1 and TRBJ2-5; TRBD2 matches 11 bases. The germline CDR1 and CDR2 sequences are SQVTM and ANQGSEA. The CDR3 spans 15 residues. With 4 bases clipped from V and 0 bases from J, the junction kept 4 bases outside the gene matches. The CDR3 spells CSVVPSGRHQETQYF. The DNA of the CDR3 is TGCAGCGTTGTTCCTAGCGGGAGGCACCAAGAGACCCAGTACTTC.

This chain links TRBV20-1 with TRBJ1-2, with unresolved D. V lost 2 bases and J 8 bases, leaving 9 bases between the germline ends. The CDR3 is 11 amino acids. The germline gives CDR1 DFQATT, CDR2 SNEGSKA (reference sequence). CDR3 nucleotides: TGCAGTGCTAGAATACCTAGAGGCTACACCTTC. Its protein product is CSARIPRGYTF.

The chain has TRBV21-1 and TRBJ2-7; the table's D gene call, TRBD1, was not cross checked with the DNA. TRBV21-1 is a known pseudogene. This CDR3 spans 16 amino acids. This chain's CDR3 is CASSKDAGPYTYEQYV. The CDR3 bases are TGTGCCAGCAGCAAAGATGCAGGGCCCTATACTTACGAGCAGTACGTC.

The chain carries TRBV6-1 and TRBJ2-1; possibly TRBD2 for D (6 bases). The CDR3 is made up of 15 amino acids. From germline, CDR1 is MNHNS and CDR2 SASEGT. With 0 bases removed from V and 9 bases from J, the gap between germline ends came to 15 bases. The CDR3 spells CASSEALSLGGEQFF. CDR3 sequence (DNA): TGTGCCAGCAGTGAAGCTCTTAGTTTGGGGGGTGAGCAGTTCTTC.

The CDR3 here is CASSRQYNEQFF. The DNA for the CDR3 is TGTGCCAGCAGCCGCCAGTACAATGAGCAGTTCTTC. The chain uses TRBV11-3 and TRBJ2-1; D is unclear. Germline assignment: CDR1 SGHNT and CDR2 YENEEA. The CDR3 is 12 amino acids. Between the trimmed V and J ends, which lost 5 bases and 4 bases, there was a span of 6 bases.

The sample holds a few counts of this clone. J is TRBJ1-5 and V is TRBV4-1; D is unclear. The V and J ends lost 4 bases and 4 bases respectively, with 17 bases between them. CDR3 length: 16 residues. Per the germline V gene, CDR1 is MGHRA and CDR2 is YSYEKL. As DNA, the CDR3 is TGCGCCAGCAGCCGATCCCACGGGAGGGAGAATCAGCCCCAGCATTTT. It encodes CASSRSHGRENQPQHF.

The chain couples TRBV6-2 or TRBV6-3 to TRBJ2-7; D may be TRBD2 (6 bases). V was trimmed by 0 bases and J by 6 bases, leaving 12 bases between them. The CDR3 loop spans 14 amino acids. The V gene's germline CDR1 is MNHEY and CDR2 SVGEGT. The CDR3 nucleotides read TGTGCCAGCAGTTACTCGAGTGTCGGGAGCGAGCAGTACGTC. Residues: CASSYSSVGSEQYV.

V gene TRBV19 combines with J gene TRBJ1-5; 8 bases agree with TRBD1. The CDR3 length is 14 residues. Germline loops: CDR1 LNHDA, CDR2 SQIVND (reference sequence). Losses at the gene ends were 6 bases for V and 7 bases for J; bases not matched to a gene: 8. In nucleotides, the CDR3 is TGTGCCAGTAGAAATTCAGGGGGCGGACAGCCCCAGCATTTT. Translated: CASRNSGGGQPQHF.

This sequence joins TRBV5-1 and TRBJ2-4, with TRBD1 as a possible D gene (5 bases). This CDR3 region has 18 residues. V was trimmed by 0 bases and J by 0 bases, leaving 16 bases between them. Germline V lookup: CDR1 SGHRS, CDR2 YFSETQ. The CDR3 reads CASSLAGADSSAKNIQYF. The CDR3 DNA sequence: TGCGCCAGCAGCTTGGCTGGGGCCGACAGTTCAGCCAAAAACATTCAGTACTTC.

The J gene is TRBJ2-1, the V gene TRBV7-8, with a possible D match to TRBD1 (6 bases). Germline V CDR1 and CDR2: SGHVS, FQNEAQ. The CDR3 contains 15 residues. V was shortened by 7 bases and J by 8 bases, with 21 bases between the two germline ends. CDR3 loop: CASTLPRGRGDEQFF. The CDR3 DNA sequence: TGTGCCAGCACCCTCCCCAGGGGCAGAGGCGATGAGCAGTTCTTC.

The CDR3 reads CASSLNVGAEAFF. The CDR3 nucleotides read TGTGCCAGCAGTTTAAATGTAGGGGCTGAAGCTTTCTTT. The J gene is TRBJ1-1, the V gene TRBV12-3 or TRBV12-4; D might be TRBD1 (5 bases). Trimming took 2 bases from V and 6 from J, leaving 10 bases between them. The CDR3 sequence is 13 residues long.